This T cell receptor beta chain is drawn from a study of blood T cell repertoires in COVID-19. Overall study: Sources were T cells, B-cell-depleted T cells, or PBMCs; the material itself was cDNA or gDNA.

Original data processing: For nucleated cells, counts were estimated from reference gene primer amplification. Clones were sequenced by immunoSEQ multiplex PCR, and TCRdb holds only the in-frame ones, with some missing. V and J calls and clone size are copied from that table; D and trimming were computed from the DNA. The sample lists around 100,000 clones, around 90% occurring once. Germline assignment: CDR1 SGDLS and CDR2 YYNGEE. The CDR3 is 20 amino acids. Germline trimming cut 4 bases from V and 7 bases from J; bases unmatched to any gene: 20. The sequencing input was peripheral blood. The genes are TRBV9 and TRBJ2-1; the match to TRBD2 covers 13 bases. The receptor's source is a human donor in a cohort sampled during active COVID-19. Written as DNA, the CDR3 is TGTGCCAGCAGCCCCCGACGACCCCCTCGGACTAGCGGGAGATCGAATGAGCAGTTCTTC. Translated, it gives CASSPRRPPRTSGRSNEQFF.